Each of the 12 T cell receptor beta chains below was sequenced from the same sample in a study of blood T cell repertoires in COVID-19. The table came from immunoSEQ multiplex PCR; TCRdb's copy has only in-frame clones and leaves some out. The sample lists 400,000 or so clones; 75% to 90% were seen once. The specimen sequenced was PBMCs or T cells enriched from blood (not recorded which). These receptors were collected from a man in his thirties or forties who had recovered from COVID-19.

The genes are TRBV6-1 and TRBJ2-7; possibly TRBD2 for D (7 bases). This CDR3 is 13 amino acids long. CDR1 and CDR2 (germline): MNHNS, SASEGT. The germline V and J ends were trimmed by 2 bases and 6 bases, with 11 bases remaining between them. The CDR3 here is CASSERGGGEQYF. The CDR3 coding sequence is TGTGCCAGCAGTGAACGCGGGGGCGGCGAGCAGTACTTC.

J is TRBJ1-5 and V is TRBV4-1, with D uncertain. CDR1 MGHRA and CDR2 YSYEKL come from the germline V gene. This CDR3 comprises 16 residues. The ends were cut back, 0 bases at V and 0 bases at J, with 9 bases in the middle. The DNA for the CDR3 is TGCGCCAGCAGCCAAGAGTTGAGGTTTAGCAATCAGCCCCAGCATTTT. This sequence encodes CASSQELRFSNQPQHF.

The genes are TRBV4-1 and TRBJ2-5, with 10 bases matching TRBD1. CDR3 size: 15 residues. CDR1 is MGHRA, CDR2 YSYEKL, per germline. Unmatched junction bases numbered 3, after V lost 0 bases and J lost 5 bases. The DNA for the CDR3 is TGCGCCAGCAGCCAAGACCCGACAGGGGGCGAGACCCAGTACTTC. Translated, it gives CASSQDPTGGETQYF.

The chain recombines TRBV5-1 with TRBJ1-2; the match to TRBD1 covers 8 bases. The CDR3 length is 14 residues. V lost 4 bases to trimming and J lost 8 bases; unmatched junction nucleotides: 10. The germline CDR1 and CDR2 sequences are SGHRS and YFSETQ. The CDR3 sequence is CASSPTGEVNGYTF. CDR3 nucleotides: TGCGCCAGCAGCCCGACAGGGGAAGTCAACGGCTACACCTTC.

The gene calls are TRBV7-6 and TRBJ2-3, with 10 bases that match TRBD1. Trimming took 5 bases from V and 5 from J; bases not matched to a gene: 13. The CDR3 contains 17 residues. Per the germline V gene, CDR1 is SGHVS and CDR2 is FNYEAQ. The CDR3 spells CASSLIGRQGALDTQYF. The CDR3 coding sequence is TGTGCCAGCAGCCTAATCGGGAGACAGGGGGCCTTAGATACGCAGTATTTT.

In DNA form, the CDR3 reads TGCGCCAGCAGCTTGCTTCCGGGGAGCTCCTACGAGCAGTACTTC. It encodes CASSLLPGSSYEQYF. The rearrangement uses TRBV5-1 and TRBJ2-7; maybe TRBD2 (5 bases). Looked up from germline, CDR1 is SGHRS and CDR2 is YFSETQ. CDR3 length: 15 amino acids. The V end was cut by 1 base, the J end by 0 bases, with 11 bases between.

V gene TRBV13 combines with J gene TRBJ2-1, with D hard to call. The CDR3 has 17 residues. V was clipped by 1 base and J by 0 bases, with 13 bases between them. Germline V gene sequence: CDR1 PRHDT, CDR2 FYEKMQ (reference sequence). CDR3 in amino acids: CASSLARSRSSYNEQFF. CDR3 sequence (DNA): TGTGCCAGCAGCTTAGCCCGGTCGCGGAGCTCCTACAATGAGCAGTTCTTC.

DNA for the CDR3: TGTGCCACCAGCAGAGAGGACAGGGGGGACAATGAGCAGTTCTTC. Its protein product is CATSREDRGDNEQFF. The chain is built from TRBV15 and TRBJ2-1; 10 bases are shared with TRBD1. Trimming at V came to 0 bases and at J to 5 bases, leaving 1 base not matched to a gene. The CDR3 has 15 amino acids. Germline-derived CDR1 and CDR2 are LNHNV and YYDKDF (reference sequence).

The chain recombines TRBV15 with TRBJ2-2; the match to TRBD1 covers 9 bases. This CDR3 spans 22 amino acids. V lost 5 bases to trimming and J lost 5 bases; unmatched junction nucleotides: 27. Looked up from germline, CDR1 is LNHNV and CDR2 is YYDKDF (reference sequence). The CDR3 loop is CATSWGLFTKHGTGIWTGELFF. The CDR3 nucleotides read TGTGCCACCAGCTGGGGCCTATTCACAAAGCACGGGACAGGGATCTGGACCGGGGAGCTGTTTTTT.

The gene calls are TRBV13 and TRBJ2-7; a weak D match, TRBD2 (5 bases). This CDR3 region has 14 residues. Deletions cut 5 bases from V and 2 bases from J, with 13 bases between. Germline CDR1 is PRHDT and CDR2 is FYEKMQ (reference sequence). In nucleotides, the CDR3 is TGTGCCAGCAGCACCCGGACGGGGACCTACGAGCAGTACTTC. Residues: CASSTRTGTYEQYF. The variable domain in full, completed from reference TRBV13 and TRBJ2-7, reads AAGVIQSPRHLIKEKRETATLKCYPIPRHDTVYWYQQGPGQDPQFLISFYEKMQSDKGSIPDRFSAQQFSDYHSELNMSSLELGDSALYFCASSTRTGTYEQYFGPGTRLTVT.

This chain links TRBV27 with TRBJ1-4; no reliable D call. The germline CDR1 and CDR2 sequences are MNHEY and SMNVEV (reference sequence). The V end lost 1 base, the J end lost 0 bases, and 6 bases lay between the germline ends. This CDR3 comprises 15 residues. The CDR3 nucleotides read TGTGCCAGCAGTTTATGGGGAGCAACTAATGAAAAACTGTTTTTT. It codes for CASSLWGATNEKLFF.

The V and J genes are TRBV24-1 and TRBJ1-2; 10 nucleotides align to TRBD1. The length of the CDR3 is 14 residues. The germline V gene has CDR1 KGHDR and CDR2 SFDVKD. J was trimmed by 5 bases and V by 4 bases; bases with no gene match: 3. DNA for the CDR3: TGTGCCACCAGTGACGGGACAGGGGCTTATGGCTACACCTTC. This codes for CATSDGTGAYGYTF.